These 25 T cell receptor beta chains were all obtained from the same sample, sequenced in a study of T cell repertoires in cytomegalovirus infection. MiXCR, applied by TCRdb to the reads, yields one record per CDR3 protein. The sample holds under 200,000 distinct CDR3 sequences, approximately 9.7% seen once. The sample taken for sequencing was PBMCs. These receptors were obtained from a human donor in good health (CMV status not recorded). Some clones in this sample may be carry-over from other donors' samples.

This clonotype was counted between two and nine times. The V gene is TRBV29-1, the J gene TRBJ2-3; 9 nucleotides agree with TRBD2. Trimming at V came to 3 bases and at J to 5 bases, leaving 3 bases not matched to a gene. The germline CDR1 and CDR2 sequences are SQVTM and ANQGSEA. The CDR3 is 13 amino acids. Here the CDR3 DNA reads TGCAGCGTTGAGCGGGGGGGCGGAGATACGCAGTATTTT. It specifies CSVERGGGDTQYF.

Turning to this clonotype: One junction end does not reproduce the germline sequence, and a read error may be involved. The chain has TRBV7-6 and TRBJ2-1; D possibly corresponds to TRBD2 (6 bases). This CDR3 is 11 amino acids long. The germline V gene encodes CDR1 SGHVS and CDR2 FNYEAQ. The CDR3 reads CASSLGGDLLF. The CDR3 DNA sequence: TGTGCCAGCAGCTTAGGCGGGGATTTGCTCTTC.

About this clonotype itself: The junction and the germline gene differ at one end; a read error may be behind it. The chain recombines TRBV7-2 with TRBJ1-1, with D perhaps matching TRBD1 (5 bases). CDR1 is SGHTA and CDR2 is FQGNSA in the germline V gene. The CDR3 extends over 14 amino acids. The CDR3, as DNA: TGTGCCAGCAGCTTAGCGGGGCGCGGCACTGGAGCTTTCTTT. The encoded protein is CASSLAGRGTGAFF.

This clonotype was detected ten times or more. The chain employs TRBV19 and TRBJ2-3; no definite D call. V lost 2 bases and J lost 1, with 4 bases in between. Germline-derived CDR1 and CDR2 are LNHDA and SQIVND (reference sequence). This CDR3 contains 13 residues. Written as DNA, the CDR3 is TGTGCCAGTAGTATACAGGGCACAGATACGCAGTATTTT. It specifies CASSIQGTDTQYF.

This clonotype was observed many times. The V gene is TRBV7-2, the J gene TRBJ2-4; D gene ambiguous. V was trimmed by 4 bases and J by 1 base, leaving 17 bases between them. The germline gives CDR1 SGHTA, CDR2 FQGNSA. The CDR3 is made up of 17 amino acids. The CDR3 DNA is TGTGCCAGCAGCTCCAAAGTGTCAATTCCCGCCAAAAACATTCAGTACTTC. Translation gives CASSSKVSIPAKNIQYF.

In the case of this clonotype: This may stem from a read error, because a much larger clone lies one nucleotide away. The J gene is TRBJ1-1, the V gene TRBV7-6, with D uncertain. This CDR3 contains 15 residues. From germline, CDR1 is SGHVS and CDR2 FNYEAQ. The germline V and J ends were trimmed by 5 bases and 4 bases, with 17 bases remaining between them. The CDR3 DNA follows: TGTGCCAGCAGCCAGCGTCTCGGTGGGAGCACTGAAGCTTTCTTT. This translates into CASSQRLGGSTEAFF.

Turning to this clonotype: A much bigger clone sits one base away, suggesting this may be a read error. This chain connects TRBV6-2 or TRBV6-3 to TRBJ2-7, with D possibly TRBD2 on 5 matching bases. Trimming cost V 6 bases and J 2 bases, with 14 bases left between them. This CDR3 region has 14 residues. Germline assignment: CDR1 MNHEY and CDR2 SVGEGT. CDR3 bases: TGTGCCAGCAGCTGGGAGATTCCTACCTACGAGCAGTACTTC. Residues: CASSWEIPTYEQYF.

This clonotype was seen at least ten times. This chain links TRBV9 with TRBJ2-7; 8 bases align to TRBD1. Germline CDR1 is SGDLS and CDR2 is YYNGEE. With V trimmed by 4 bases and J by 3 bases, 6 bases remained unmatched. CDR3 length: 14 amino acids. In DNA, the CDR3 is TGTGCCAGCAGCCCCGTTGGACAGGGCTACGAGCAGTACTTC. Amino acids: CASSPVGQGYEQYF.

The chain couples TRBV27 to TRBJ2-2, with D possibly being TRBD1 or TRBD2 (5 bases each). Germline V gives CDR1 MNHEY, CDR2 SMNVEV (reference sequence). Trimming removed 8 bases at V and 4 bases at J, with 14 bases between. This CDR3 is built from 14 residues. CDR3 nucleotides: TGTGCCAGCGGGGACCCAGGAAGCACCGGGGAGCTGTTTTTT. Its protein product is CASGDPGSTGELFF.

This clonotype was picked up many times. V usage is TRBV5-6 and J usage is TRBJ1-6; a possible D gene is TRBD1 (5 bases). The CDR3 has 14 amino acids. Trimming took off 5 bases at V and 5 bases at J, with 11 bases between the two ends. CDR1 is SGHDT and CDR2 is YYEEEE in the germline V gene. The CDR3 here is CASSLAGNNSPLHF. CDR3 nucleotides: TGTGCCAGCAGTTTAGCAGGGAATAATTCACCCCTCCACTTT.

The V gene is TRBV5-1, the J gene TRBJ2-1; 14 positions agree with TRBD2. The germline V gene has CDR1 SGHRS and CDR2 YFSETQ. The trim removed 2 bases at V and 13 bases at J, leaving 5 bases unmatched. This CDR3 has 14 residues. In DNA, the CDR3 is TGCGCCAGCAGCTTCGGGACTAGCGGGAGCCATCAGTTCTTC. This translates into CASSFGTSGSHQFF.

This clonotype was counted many times. The chain couples TRBV7-9 to TRBJ2-1, with D uncertain. The CDR3 has 14 residues. Looked up from germline, CDR1 is SEHNR and CDR2 is FQNEAQ (reference sequence). V gave up 1 base and J gave up 4 bases, with 8 bases separating them. The CDR3 DNA sequence: TGTGCCAGCAGCTTAGTAGGGCAGTACAATGAGCAGTTCTTC. Its translation: CASSLVGQYNEQFF.

V is TRBV5-5 and J is TRBJ1-2, with 11 bases identical to TRBD1. Looked up from germline, CDR1 is SGHKS and CDR2 is YYEKEE (reference sequence). The ends lost 2 bases at V and 5 bases at J; junction bases unmatched: 8. The CDR3 totals 16 residues. CDR3 nucleotides: TGTGCCAGCAGCTTCCTTCCGGGACAGGGGGTATATGGCTACACCTTC. This encodes CASSFLPGQGVYGYTF.

The rearrangement uses TRBV5-1 and TRBJ2-1; either TRBD1 or TRBD2 may fit D (5 bases each). CDR1 and CDR2 from the germline V gene are SGHRS and YFSETQ. The V and J ends lost 1 base and 8 bases respectively, with 16 bases between them. This CDR3 is built from 15 residues. In DNA form, the CDR3 reads TGCGCCAGCAGCTTGAGCGGAAGGGGACCTGATGAGCAGTTCTTC. Amino acids: CASSLSGRGPDEQFF.

This clonotype was detected a few times. The CDR3 loop is CASSLAGLPKETQYF. The CDR3 region has the DNA TGTGCCAGCAGCTTAGCTGGACTACCCAAAGAGACCCAGTACTTC. This chain connects TRBV7-2 to TRBJ2-5; TRBD2 is a possible D gene (6 bases). CDR1 and CDR2 from the germline V gene are SGHTA and FQGNSA. V shed 0 bases and J shed 3 bases, with 11 bases lying between them. This CDR3 has 15 amino acids.

The table lists this clonotype with many counts. V gene TRBV28 combines with J gene TRBJ1-4; 8 nucleotides match TRBD1. This CDR3 contains 14 residues. The germline gives CDR1 MDHEN, CDR2 SYDVKM. The V segment lost 6 bases and the J segment 8 bases; nucleotides outside the gene matches: 8. CDR3 DNA sequence: TGTGCCAGCAGAAAGGACAGGGTAGGAGAAAAACTGTTTTTT. Translating gives CASRKDRVGEKLFF.

This clonotype was seen many times. The rearrangement links TRBV7-2 to TRBJ2-6; 8 bases match TRBD1. After removal of 5 bases from V and 0 bases from J, the junction contained 9 bases not matched to a gene. CDR1 is SGHTA, CDR2 FQGNSA, per germline. The CDR3 spans 18 residues. CDR3 nucleotides: TGTGCCAGCAGCCAACCGGGACAGGAAGTCTCTGGGGCCAACGTCCTGACTTTC. Translation gives CASSQPGQEVSGANVLTF.

This clonotype was found many times. DNA for the CDR3: TGTGCCAGATACCACCCATATGGCTACACCTTC. Amino acid sequence: CARYHPYGYTF. This chain joins TRBV7-2 and TRBJ1-2; D gene ambiguous. CDR1 and CDR2 from the germline V gene are SGHTA and FQGNSA. V lost 9 bases and J 5 bases, leaving 10 bases between the germline ends. CDR3 size: 11 residues.

This chain uses TRBV12-3 or TRBV12-4 with TRBJ2-1, with D perhaps TRBD1 (5 bases). Trimming stripped 1 base from V and 4 bases from J, with 8 bases between. The CDR3 spans 14 residues. Written as DNA, the CDR3 is TGTGCCAGCAGTTTAGGGTCAGGGTACAATGAGCAGTTCTTC. Protein product: CASSLGSGYNEQFF.

Ten or more counts support this clonotype. V gene TRBV7-2 combines with J gene TRBJ2-3; D not resolved. This CDR3 spans 11 amino acids. CDR1 is SGHTA and CDR2 is FQGNSA in the germline V gene. Between the trimmed V and J ends, which lost 1 base and 5 bases, there was a span of 1 base. CDR3 loop: CASSLEDTQYF. The CDR3 DNA sequence: TGTGCCAGCAGCTTAGAAGATACGCAGTATTTT.

This clonotype was seen repeatedly, ten times or more. The gene calls are TRBV5-4 and TRBJ2-7, with TRBD1 as a possible D gene (6 bases). Deletions cut 0 bases from V and 4 bases from J, with 11 bases between. The germline CDR1 and CDR2 sequences are SGHNT and YYREEE (reference sequence). The CDR3 covers 14 residues. DNA of the CDR3: TGTGCCAGCAGCTTGGGGTTACAGGGTTACGAGCAGTACTTC. Translation gives CASSLGLQGYEQYF. Full variable domain (remainder filled in from reference TRBV5-4 and TRBJ2-7): ETGVTQSPTHLIKTRGQQVTLRCSSQSGHNTVSWYQQALGQGPQFIFQYYREEENGRGNFPPRFSGLQFPNYSSELNVNALELDDSALYLCASSLGLQGYEQYFGPGTRLTVT.

This clonotype was observed a handful of times. The DNA of the CDR3 is TGTGCCAGCAGTTACTCGAGGGACAGGGCCTACGAGCAGTACTTC. Amino acids: CASSYSRDRAYEQYF. The chain links TRBV6-5 to TRBJ2-7; TRBD1 agrees at 9 bases. V lost 0 bases and J lost 2; bases outside the gene matches: 2. Germline CDR1 is MNHEY and CDR2 is SVGAGI. The CDR3 is 15 residues long.

The chain uses TRBV30 and TRBJ2-7, with D possibly matching TRBD1 (6 bases). The ends were cut back, 4 bases at V and 3 bases at J, with 13 bases in the middle. The CDR3 totals 13 residues. From germline, CDR1 is GTSNPN and CDR2 SVGIG (reference sequence). The CDR3 loop is CAWTPGQVYEQYF. CDR3 bases: TGTGCCTGGACCCCGGGACAAGTCTACGAGCAGTACTTC. Together with reference TRBV30 and TRBJ2-7, the CDR3 gives the full variable domain: SQTIHQWPATLVQPVGSPLSLECTVEGTSNPNLYWYRQAAGRGLQLLFYSVGIGQISSEVPQNLSASRPQDRQFILSSKKLLLSDSGFYLCAWTPGQVYEQYFGPGTRLTVT.

This clonotype was detected ten times or more. For the CDR3, the DNA is TGTGCCAGCAGCGAGAAACAGGGAGGTTGGTCCTACGAGCAGTACTTC. As protein: CASSEKQGGWSYEQYF. The V call is TRBV7-9, the J call TRBJ2-7; D tentatively fits TRBD1 or TRBD2 (6 bases each). The germline gives CDR1 SEHNR, CDR2 FQNEAQ (reference sequence). The CDR3 consists of 16 residues. Trimming took off 5 bases at V and 1 base at J, with 18 bases between the two ends.

A few counts support this clonotype. This chain links TRBV24-1 with TRBJ1-5, with unresolved D. Between the trimmed V and J ends, which lost 6 bases and 7 bases, there was a span of 15 bases. Germline loops: CDR1 KGHDR, CDR2 SFDVKD. The CDR3 covers 14 residues. DNA of the CDR3: TGTGCCACCAGTTCTTCAAGGGAGTACCAGCCCCAGCATTTT. It yields the protein CATSSSREYQPQHF.